A selection of T cell receptor beta chains follows, all from one sample in a study of cytotoxic CD8 clonotypes in ibrutinib-treated CLL. Method: immunoSEQ multiplex PCR; TCRdb's copy keeps in-frame clones and lacks some. The sample lists almost 250,000 clones, less than 75% occurring once. The sample was PBMCs, taken after 24 months of ibrutinib treatment. These TCRs come from a human donor with chronic lymphocytic leukemia. Each CDR3 is given with its conserved first and last residue. D genes are given only for firm matches. Only some rows state a clone size, as once, few, many or a class for expanded clones.

clone_size: .
j_call: TRBJ2-1
v_call: TRBV7-2
d_call: .
cdr3_nt: TGTGCCAGCAGCCTAGCTCGGAGTGAGCAGTTCTTC
cdr3_aa: CASSLARSEQFF

clone_size: once
j_call: TRBJ1-3
v_call: TRBV5-4
d_call: .
cdr3_nt: TGTGCCAGCAGCTTGGGCCCCTCTGGAAACACCATATATTTT
cdr3_aa: CASSLGPSGNTIYF

clone_size: .
j_call: TRBJ2-7
v_call: TRBV28
d_call: TRBD2
cdr3_nt: TGTGCCAGCATTGTTAGCGGGAGTCCCTCTGAGCAGTACTTC
cdr3_aa: CASIVSGSPSEQYF

clone_size: .
j_call: TRBJ2-7
v_call: TRBV15
d_call: .
cdr3_nt: TGTGCCACCAGCTGGAGAGAGTCCTACGAGCAGTACTTC
cdr3_aa: CATSWRESYEQYF

clone_size: .
j_call: TRBJ2-7
v_call: TRBV28
d_call: .
cdr3_nt: TGTGCCAGCACGGCATTCTCCTACGAGCAGTACTTC
cdr3_aa: CASTAFSYEQYF

clone_size: .
j_call: TRBJ1-4
v_call: TRBV2
d_call: TRBD1
cdr3_nt: TGTGCCAGCAGTGGACAGGGGGGCAACGAAAAACTGTTTTTT
cdr3_aa: CASSGQGGNEKLFF

clone_size: .
j_call: TRBJ1-1
v_call: TRBV27
d_call: .
cdr3_nt: TGTGCCAGCAGTTTGGGCAGCGAAGCTTTCTTT
cdr3_aa: CASSLGSEAFF

clone_size: .
j_call: TRBJ2-1
v_call: TRBV4-3
d_call: TRBD2
cdr3_nt: TGCGCCAGCAGCCAAGTTATTAGCGGGAGTATTGAGCAGTTCTTC
cdr3_aa: CASSQVISGSIEQFF

clone_size: few
j_call: TRBJ2-5
v_call: TRBV28
d_call: .
cdr3_nt: TGTGCCAGCAGTTGGGGGCAGACCCAGTACTTC
cdr3_aa: CASSWGQTQYF

clone_size: few
j_call: TRBJ1-2
v_call: TRBV5-1
d_call: .
cdr3_nt: TGCGCCAGCAGCTTGGCCCTGGACATAGGGTATGGCTACACCTTC
cdr3_aa: CASSLALDIGYGYTF

clone_size: .
j_call: TRBJ2-5
v_call: TRBV28
d_call: TRBD2
cdr3_nt: TGTGCCAGCAGTTCCCCCACGGTAGCGGGAGGGGAGACCCAGTACTTC
cdr3_aa: CASSSPTVAGGETQYF

clone_size: .
j_call: TRBJ2-1
v_call: TRBV18
d_call: .
cdr3_nt: TGTGCCAGCTCACCGATTAAAGAATCCTACAATGAGCAGTTCTTC
cdr3_aa: CASSPIKESYNEQFF

clone_size: .
j_call: TRBJ2-1
v_call: TRBV5-1
d_call: TRBD1
cdr3_nt: TGCGCCAGCAGCAACCCGAGGGGGCTTTTTCATGAGCAGTTCTTC
cdr3_aa: CASSNPRGLFHEQFF

clone_size: .
j_call: TRBJ1-2
v_call: TRBV30
d_call: .
cdr3_nt: TGTGCCTGGACCGGGGGTGACTATGGCTACACCTTC
cdr3_aa: CAWTGGDYGYTF

clone_size: .
j_call: TRBJ2-7
v_call: TRBV6-5
d_call: TRBD2
cdr3_nt: TGTGCCAGCAGTTACTCTACTAGCGGCTACGAGCAGTACTTC
cdr3_aa: CASSYSTSGYEQYF

clone_size: few
j_call: TRBJ1-1
v_call: TRBV4-2
d_call: TRBD1
cdr3_nt: TGTGCCAGCAGGCCTACAGGGGGCACTGAAGCTTTCTTT
cdr3_aa: CASRPTGGTEAFF

clone_size: .
j_call: TRBJ2-5
v_call: TRBV27
d_call: TRBD2
cdr3_nt: TGTGCCACCAATGGGGCGGGAGAAGGAGAGACCCAGTACTTC
cdr3_aa: CATNGAGEGETQYF

clone_size: .
j_call: TRBJ2-3
v_call: TRBV2
d_call: .
cdr3_nt: TGTGCCAATTCAAAGAACGGACCCACAGATACGCAGTATTTT
cdr3_aa: CANSKNGPTDTQYF

clone_size: .
j_call: TRBJ1-4
v_call: TRBV5-1
d_call: TRBD1
cdr3_nt: TGCGCCAGCAGCTTAGGGACAGGATCTAATGAAAAACTGTTTTTT
cdr3_aa: CASSLGTGSNEKLFF

clone_size: .
j_call: TRBJ1-3
v_call: TRBV28
d_call: TRBD1
cdr3_nt: TGTGCCAGCAGAGGACAGGCACAAAGAGTCATATATTTT
cdr3_aa: CASRGQAQRVIYF

clone_size: .
j_call: TRBJ1-6
v_call: TRBV30
d_call: .
cdr3_nt: TGTGCCTGGAGCTCAGATCCCAAGGATTCACCCCTCCACTTT
cdr3_aa: CAWSSDPKDSPLHF

clone_size: .
j_call: TRBJ1-1
v_call: TRBV27
d_call: .
cdr3_nt: TGTGCCAGCAGTTTATCAGAGGCAGTCATGAACACTGAAGCTTTCTTT
cdr3_aa: CASSLSEAVMNTEAFF

clone_size: .
j_call: TRBJ1-4
v_call: TRBV6-5
d_call: TRBD1
cdr3_nt: TGTGCCAGCAGTTACTCGGGACAGGGACCGGAAAAACTGTTTTTT
cdr3_aa: CASSYSGQGPEKLFF

clone_size: .
j_call: TRBJ2-1
v_call: TRBV7-6
d_call: TRBD2
cdr3_nt: TGTGCCAGCAGCTTAGAAGCTAGCGGATACAATGAGCAGTTCTTC
cdr3_aa: CASSLEASGYNEQFF

clone_size: .
j_call: TRBJ2-1
v_call: TRBV9
d_call: TRBD2
cdr3_nt: TGTGCCAGCAGCGTGGGACTAGCGGGAGGTGAGCAGTTCTTC
cdr3_aa: CASSVGLAGGEQFF

clone_size: .
j_call: TRBJ2-2
v_call: TRBV9
d_call: .
cdr3_nt: TGTGCCAGCAGCGTAGAGGGACTGAGCACCGGGGAGCTGTTTTTT
cdr3_aa: CASSVEGLSTGELFF

clone_size: .
j_call: TRBJ2-1
v_call: TRBV6-5
d_call: .
cdr3_nt: TGTGCCAGCAGTTTACGGGAGTCCTACAATGAGCAGTTCTTC
cdr3_aa: CASSLRESYNEQFF

clone_size: .
j_call: TRBJ2-7
v_call: TRBV27
d_call: .
cdr3_nt: TGTGCCAGCAGTTTATCCCCGTCCGCTATTCGCGAGCAGTACTTC
cdr3_aa: CASSLSPSAIREQYF

clone_size: .
j_call: TRBJ2-2
v_call: TRBV6-5
d_call: .
cdr3_nt: TGTGCCAGCAGTGCGGACAGAAGCACCGGGGAGCTGTTTTTT
cdr3_aa: CASSADRSTGELFF

clone_size: .
j_call: TRBJ1-1
v_call: TRBV28
d_call: .
cdr3_nt: TGTGCCAGCAGGGGAACCGCCTTATTTAACACTGAAGCTTTCTTT
cdr3_aa: CASRGTALFNTEAFF

clone_size: few
j_call: TRBJ2-5
v_call: TRBV6-6
d_call: .
cdr3_nt: TGTGCCAGCACCTCCACCGGCCTTAGAGAGACCCAGTACTTC
cdr3_aa: CASTSTGLRETQYF

clone_size: .
j_call: TRBJ1-2
v_call: TRBV9
d_call: TRBD1
cdr3_nt: TGTGCCAGCAGCATCGACAGGGTGGGGTATGGCTACACCTTC
cdr3_aa: CASSIDRVGYGYTF

clone_size: .
j_call: TRBJ2-1
v_call: TRBV10-3
d_call: TRBD2
cdr3_nt: TGTGCCATCAGTGAGAAGGGTGGCGGGAGCTACAATGAGCAGTTCTTC
cdr3_aa: CAISEKGGGSYNEQFF

clone_size: .
j_call: TRBJ2-7
v_call: TRBV7-8
d_call: TRBD2
cdr3_nt: TGTGCCAGCAGCCCACGAGCGGGAGTAAACTACGAGCAGTACTTC
cdr3_aa: CASSPRAGVNYEQYF

clone_size: once
j_call: TRBJ2-7
v_call: TRBV9
d_call: TRBD1
cdr3_nt: TGTGCCAGCAGCACGACAGGGTCCAACGAGCAGTACTTC
cdr3_aa: CASSTTGSNEQYF

clone_size: few
j_call: TRBJ2-7
v_call: TRBV2
d_call: .
cdr3_nt: TGTGCCAGCAGAGACGGTAACTACGAGCAGTACTTC
cdr3_aa: CASRDGNYEQYF

clone_size: .
j_call: TRBJ1-2
v_call: TRBV5-1
d_call: .
cdr3_nt: TGCGCCAGCAGCGCGAGCGGCTCCGACTATGGCTACACCTTC
cdr3_aa: CASSASGSDYGYTF

clone_size: .
j_call: TRBJ2-1
v_call: TRBV7-7
d_call: .
cdr3_nt: TGTGCTAGCAGCTTAACGACAGGTAGTGATGAGCAGTTCTTC
cdr3_aa: CASSLTTGSDEQFF

clone_size: .
j_call: TRBJ2-6
v_call: TRBV14
d_call: .
cdr3_nt: TGTGCCAGCAGCCAAGTAGGGACTGGGGCCAACGTCCTGACTTTC
cdr3_aa: CASSQVGTGANVLTF

clone_size: .
j_call: TRBJ2-7
v_call: TRBV19
d_call: .
cdr3_nt: TGTGCCAGTACATCAAGCGGAGGGTCTACCTACGAGCAGTACTTC
cdr3_aa: CASTSSGGSTYEQYF

clone_size: .
j_call: TRBJ1-5
v_call: TRBV10-3
d_call: TRBD1
cdr3_nt: TGTGCCATCAGAGAAGACAGGGGAGACATTGGCAATCAGCCCCAGCATTTT
cdr3_aa: CAIREDRGDIGNQPQHF

clone_size: .
j_call: TRBJ2-1
v_call: TRBV19
d_call: .
cdr3_nt: TGTGCCAGTAGTGCGCGTCTTAGCTCCTACAATGAGCAGTTCTTC
cdr3_aa: CASSARLSSYNEQFF

clone_size: .
j_call: TRBJ1-1
v_call: TRBV29-1
d_call: TRBD1
cdr3_nt: TGCAGCGCCAGACAGGGGGCGGTTGACACTGAAGCTTTCTTT
cdr3_aa: CSARQGAVDTEAFF

clone_size: few
j_call: TRBJ2-3
v_call: TRBV25-1
d_call: .
cdr3_nt: TGTGCCACCTCGACGGCCACAGATACGCAGTATTTT
cdr3_aa: CATSTATDTQYF

clone_size: .
j_call: TRBJ2-2
v_call: TRBV28
d_call: .
cdr3_nt: TGTGCCAGCAGTTTCGGGACACTTAACGCCGGGGAGCTGTTTTTT
cdr3_aa: CASSFGTLNAGELFF

clone_size: few
j_call: TRBJ1-5
v_call: TRBV27
d_call: TRBD1
cdr3_nt: TGTGCCAGCAGTACGGGACAGGGGGCTGGCAATCAGCCCCAGCATTTT
cdr3_aa: CASSTGQGAGNQPQHF

clone_size: .
j_call: TRBJ2-3
v_call: TRBV7-3
d_call: .
cdr3_nt: TGTGCCAGCAGCTTGGGTAGGCCTGCCCCAGAGAGAGATACGCAGTATTTT
cdr3_aa: CASSLGRPAPERDTQYF

clone_size: .
j_call: TRBJ2-2
v_call: TRBV7-3
d_call: TRBD1
cdr3_nt: TGTGCCAGCAGCTCGGGACAGCTGAACACCGGGGAGCTGTTTTTT
cdr3_aa: CASSSGQLNTGELFF

clone_size: .
j_call: TRBJ2-7
v_call: TRBV7-2
d_call: .
cdr3_nt: TGTGCCAGCAGCCCCTCCAGCTCCTACGAGCAGTACTTC
cdr3_aa: CASSPSSSYEQYF